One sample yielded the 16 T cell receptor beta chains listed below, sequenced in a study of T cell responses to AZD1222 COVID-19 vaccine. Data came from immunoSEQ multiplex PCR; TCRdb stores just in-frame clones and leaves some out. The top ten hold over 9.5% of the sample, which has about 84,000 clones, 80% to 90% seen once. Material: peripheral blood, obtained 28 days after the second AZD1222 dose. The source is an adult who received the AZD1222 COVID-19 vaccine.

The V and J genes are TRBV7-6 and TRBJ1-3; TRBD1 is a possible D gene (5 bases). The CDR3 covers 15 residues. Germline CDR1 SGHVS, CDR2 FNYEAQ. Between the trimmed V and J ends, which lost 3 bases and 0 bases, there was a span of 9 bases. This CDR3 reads CASSLGLLSGNTIYF. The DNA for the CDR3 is TGTGCCAGCAGCTTGGGACTGCTCTCTGGAAACACCATATATTTT.

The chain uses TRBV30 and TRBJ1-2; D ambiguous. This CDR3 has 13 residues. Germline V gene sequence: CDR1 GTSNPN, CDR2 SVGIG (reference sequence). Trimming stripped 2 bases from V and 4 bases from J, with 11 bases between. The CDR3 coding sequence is TGTGCCTGGAGTCAGCGGACGAGCTATGGCTACACCTTC. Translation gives CAWSQRTSYGYTF.

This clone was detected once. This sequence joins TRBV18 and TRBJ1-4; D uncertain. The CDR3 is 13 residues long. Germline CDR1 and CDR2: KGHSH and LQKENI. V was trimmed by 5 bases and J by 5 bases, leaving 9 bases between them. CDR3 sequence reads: CASSTDGNEKLFF. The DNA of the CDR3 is TGTGCCAGCTCAACGGACGGAAATGAAAAACTGTTTTTT.

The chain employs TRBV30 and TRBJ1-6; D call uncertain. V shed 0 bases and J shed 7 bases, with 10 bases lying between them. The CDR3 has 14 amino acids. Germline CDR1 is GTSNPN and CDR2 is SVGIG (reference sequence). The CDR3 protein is CAWSVLSGNSPLHF. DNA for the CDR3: TGTGCCTGGAGTGTACTGTCTGGGAATTCACCCCTCCACTTT.

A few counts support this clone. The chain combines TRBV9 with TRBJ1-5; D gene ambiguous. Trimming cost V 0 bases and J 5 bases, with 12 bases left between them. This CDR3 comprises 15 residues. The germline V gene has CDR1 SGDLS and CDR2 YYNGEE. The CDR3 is CASSVAGERYQPQHF. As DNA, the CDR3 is TGTGCCAGCAGCGTAGCTGGGGAAAGATATCAGCCCCAGCATTTT.

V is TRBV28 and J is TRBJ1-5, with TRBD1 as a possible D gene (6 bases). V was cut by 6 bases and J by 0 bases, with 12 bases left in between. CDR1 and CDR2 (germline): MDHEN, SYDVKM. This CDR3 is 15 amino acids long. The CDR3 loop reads CASRYRVPSNQPQHF. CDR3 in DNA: TGTGCCAGCAGATACAGGGTTCCTAGCAATCAGCCCCAGCATTTT.

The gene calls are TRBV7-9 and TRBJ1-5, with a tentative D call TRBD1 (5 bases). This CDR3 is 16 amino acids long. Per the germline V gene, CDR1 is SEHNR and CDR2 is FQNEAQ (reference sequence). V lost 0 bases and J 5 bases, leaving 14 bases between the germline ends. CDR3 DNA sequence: TGTGCCAGCAGCTTAGCGCGTGTCGGGGCCGATCAGCCCCAGCATTTT. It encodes CASSLARVGADQPQHF.

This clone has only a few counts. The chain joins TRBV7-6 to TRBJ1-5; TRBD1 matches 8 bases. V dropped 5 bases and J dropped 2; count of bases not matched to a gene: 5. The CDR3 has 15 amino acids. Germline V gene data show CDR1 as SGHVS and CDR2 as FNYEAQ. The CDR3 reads CASSTHRGGNQPQHF. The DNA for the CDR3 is TGTGCCAGCAGCACTCACAGGGGGGGCAATCAGCCCCAGCATTTT.

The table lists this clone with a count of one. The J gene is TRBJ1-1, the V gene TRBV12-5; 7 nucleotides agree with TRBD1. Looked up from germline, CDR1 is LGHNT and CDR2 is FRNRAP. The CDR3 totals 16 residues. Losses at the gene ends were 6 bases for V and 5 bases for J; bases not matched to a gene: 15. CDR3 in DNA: TGTGCTAGTGGAAAGGGACAGACCCCGAGTAGGACTGAAGCTTTCTTT. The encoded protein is CASGKGQTPSRTEAFF.

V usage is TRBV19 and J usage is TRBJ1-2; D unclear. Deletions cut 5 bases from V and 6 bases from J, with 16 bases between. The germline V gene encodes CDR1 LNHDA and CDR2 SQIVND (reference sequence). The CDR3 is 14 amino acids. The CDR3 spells CASSPRVVVDGYTF. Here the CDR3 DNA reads TGTGCCAGTAGTCCCCGGGTAGTCGTGGATGGCTACACCTTC.

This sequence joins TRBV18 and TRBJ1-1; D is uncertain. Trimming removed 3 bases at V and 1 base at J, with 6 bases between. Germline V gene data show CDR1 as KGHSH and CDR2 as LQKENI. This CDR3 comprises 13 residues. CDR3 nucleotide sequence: TGTGCCAGCTCACCGGAGCGGAACACTGAAGCTTTCTTT. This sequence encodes CASSPERNTEAFF.

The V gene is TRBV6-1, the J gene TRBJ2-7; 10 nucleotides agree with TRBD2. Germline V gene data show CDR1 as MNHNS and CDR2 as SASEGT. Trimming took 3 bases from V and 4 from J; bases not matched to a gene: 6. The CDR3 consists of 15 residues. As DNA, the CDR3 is TGTGCCAGCAGTGAGACAGGACTAGCGGTTTACGAGCAGTACTTC. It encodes CASSETGLAVYEQYF.

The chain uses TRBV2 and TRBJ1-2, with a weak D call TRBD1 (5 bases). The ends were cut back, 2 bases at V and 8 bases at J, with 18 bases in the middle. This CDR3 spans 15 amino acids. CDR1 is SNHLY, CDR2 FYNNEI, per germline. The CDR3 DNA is TGTGCCAGCAGTGAATTGGGACCCGGAGTGGGGGGCTACACCTTC. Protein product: CASSELGPGVGGYTF.

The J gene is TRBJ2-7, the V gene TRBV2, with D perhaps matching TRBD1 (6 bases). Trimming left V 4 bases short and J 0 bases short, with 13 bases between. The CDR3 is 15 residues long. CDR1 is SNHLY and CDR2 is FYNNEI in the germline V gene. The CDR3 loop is CASSATGKSSYEQYF. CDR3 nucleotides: TGTGCCAGCAGTGCTACAGGGAAGAGCTCCTACGAGCAGTACTTC.

The CDR3 here is CASSHSAGYEQYF. The DNA for the CDR3 is TGTGCCAGCAGCCACTCAGCTGGCTACGAGCAGTACTTC. The chain joins TRBV7-9 to TRBJ2-7, with D uncertain. V lost 5 bases and J lost 3, with 11 bases in between. The CDR3 runs 13 residues. Germline V gene sequence: CDR1 SEHNR, CDR2 FQNEAQ (reference sequence).

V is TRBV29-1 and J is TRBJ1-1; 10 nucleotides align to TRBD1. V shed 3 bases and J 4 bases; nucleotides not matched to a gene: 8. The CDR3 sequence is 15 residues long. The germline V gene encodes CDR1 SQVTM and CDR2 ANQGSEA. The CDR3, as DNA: TGCAGCGTTGACGGGACAGGGGAATATTTCACTGAAGCTTTCTTT. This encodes CSVDGTGEYFTEAFF.